The source of this T cell receptor (beta chain) is a study of regulatory T cells in long-lasting Graves disease (dated by TCRdb to the early 2020s). At the level of the whole study: Persistent Graves' disease was defined as persistently positive TSH receptor autoantibodies together with antithyroid drug treatment for over 5 years. TCR sequencing covered some 13 persistent and 20 newly diagnosed Graves' disease patients, around 33 samples in total. Peripheral blood TCR sequencing and RNA sequencing compared persistent Graves' disease patients with newly diagnosed Graves' disease patients. On average, persistent Graves' disease patients in the clinical cohort had been on antithyroid drugs for eight to twelve years. The study was registered as a clinical trial and conducted in China. General conclusions and limits of the study: TRBV28, TRBJ1-2 and TRBJ2-5 were preferentially used in persistent disease, while TRBV20-1 and TRBJ2-1 were favored in newly diagnosed disease. A larger number of public clonotypes was shared among persistent patients (about 2,700) than among newly diagnosed patients (roughly 970). Only the TCR beta chain was sequenced and analyzed. Peripheral blood alone was examined, since thyroid tissue, which constituted the primary lesion, could not be accessed. Compared with newly diagnosed patients, persistent Graves' disease patients had lower TCR Shannon entropy and fewer highly expanded clones, which suggests clonal expansion. As a limitation, the authors acknowledged that the small sample size may reduce accuracy.

From its cysteine to its phenylalanine, the CDR3 spans 16 amino acids. Kept here is only the CDR3 DNA, which spans 48 bases and is read in frame from base 1. CDR1 SGHNT and CDR2 YYREEE were looked up in the germline V gene (reference sequence). V drops 1 base and J drops 0 bases, leaving 10 bases in between. The protocol used for the library was multiplex PCR. Sequencing was carried out with an Illumina HiSeq 4000. TCR beta libraries were built with iRepertoire HTBI primers and Arm-PCR amplification of CDR3 regions. Before sequencing, the PCR products underwent gel purification. Concerning the study's data processing: Gene usage analysis of CDR3 amino acid clonotypes used the approximately 56 TRBV and some 13 TRBJ segments found across samples. COPE and FqMerger were used to merge filtered high-quality paired reads into contigs. Contigs were aligned with BLAST to IMGT TRBV, TRBD and TRBJ reference genes, and CDR3 was defined per IMGT. Any clonotype with a frequency above 0.1% was classified as a highly expanded clone. Shannon entropy served as the measure of repertoire diversity, while the Gini coefficient captured V-J evenness. A clonotype found in more than one individual was treated as public. Using fastp at Q25 and MiXCR, TCRdb reprocessed the public reads and kept productive beta chains. Here each entry gathers all rows of one CDR3 protein and keeps the most common genes and DNA. The V and J calls and clone size are TCRdb's, not the authors'. Present in this sample are a few hundred thousand distinct CDR3 sequences, roughly 24% of which were seen just once. In total, the top ten clones hold around 30% of the sample.

This clonotype was observed at least ten times. What antigen it recognizes has not been identified. Base quality data are lacking; no much larger clone is found one base away. The meaning of the sample's time point label: persistent/refractory GD, antithyroid drugs over 5 years with positive TRAb. RNA was extracted from PBMCs in TRIzol for both TCR sequencing and RNA sequencing. The diagnosis of Graves' disease followed American Thyroid Association guidelines. Patients for the study were recruited at an endocrinology department in Xi'an, China. Each patient gave approximately 9 milliliters of peripheral blood, collected in an EDTA anticoagulant tube. Ficoll Paque Plus density gradient separation was used to isolate PBMCs, and no additional T cell sorting was done. An Agilent 2100 Bioanalyzer and agarose gel were used to check RNA quality, while a NanoDrop 2000 measured RNA concentration.

This TCR was sampled from a woman between 35 and 50 years old with Graves disease. Donor details come from another sample of the same person, matched by shared clones. The V gene is TRBV5-4 and the J gene is TRBJ1-4; no confident D gene assignment can be made. The specimen comprised peripheral blood mononuclear cells (PBMCs), sampled when the disease was refractory, from a patient treated with antithyroid drugs. The base sequence is TGTGCCAGCAGCTTGAACAAAGCCACAACTAATGAAAAACTGTTTTTT. The resulting protein is CASSLNKATTNEKLFF.